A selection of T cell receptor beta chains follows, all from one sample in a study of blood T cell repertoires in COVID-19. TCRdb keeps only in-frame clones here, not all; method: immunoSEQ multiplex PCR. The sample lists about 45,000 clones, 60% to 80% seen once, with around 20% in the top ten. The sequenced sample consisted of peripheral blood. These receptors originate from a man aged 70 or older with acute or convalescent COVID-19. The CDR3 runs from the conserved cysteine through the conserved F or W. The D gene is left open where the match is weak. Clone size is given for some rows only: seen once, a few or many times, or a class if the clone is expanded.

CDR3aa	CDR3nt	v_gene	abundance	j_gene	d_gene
CASSPRATGGGNGYTF	TGTGCCAGCAGCCCCAGGGCGACAGGGGGCGGGAATGGCTACACCTTC	TRBV11-2	once	TRBJ1-2	TRBD1
CASSLVVGQPQHF	TGTGCCAGCAGCTTAGTCGTCGGGCAGCCCCAGCATTTT	TRBV7-9	NA	TRBJ1-5	NA
CASSFLAGVPYNEQFF	TGTGCCAGCAGCTTTTTAGCGGGGGTCCCCTACAATGAGCAGTTCTTC	TRBV5-4	NA	TRBJ2-1	TRBD2
CASSGQEDRRGNQPQHF	TGTGCCAGCAGTGGACAAGAAGATCGACGAGGCAATCAGCCCCAGCATTTT	TRBV6-1	NA	TRBJ1-5	NA
CATLGGTGDGYTF	TGTGCCACCTTAGGCGGGACAGGGGATGGCTACACCTTC	TRBV24-1	NA	TRBJ1-2	TRBD1
CASGGGDEKLFF	TGTGCCAGCGGGGGAGGGGATGAAAAACTGTTTTTT	TRBV6-5	NA	TRBJ1-4	NA
CASSQEHRGFRDSPLHF	TGCGCCAGCAGCCAAGAACACAGGGGTTTTAGGGATTCACCCCTCCACTTT	TRBV4-3	NA	TRBJ1-6	TRBD1
CASSYSMGQNNQPQHF	TGTGCCAGCAGTTACTCGATGGGACAGAACAATCAGCCCCAGCATTTT	TRBV6-5	NA	TRBJ1-5	TRBD1
CASSLSPSLGSYNSPLHF	TGTGCCAGCAGCTTAAGCCCCTCTCTCGGCTCCTATAATTCACCCCTCCACTTT	TRBV7-2	NA	TRBJ1-6	NA
CASSRRRAGGQETQYF	TGTGCCAGCAGCCGTAGACGGGCGGGGGGGCAAGAGACCCAGTACTTC	TRBV3-1/TRBV3-2	NA	TRBJ2-5	TRBD2
CASRQGGNQPQHF	TGTGCCAGCAGGCAGGGTGGCAATCAGCCCCAGCATTTT	TRBV27	NA	TRBJ1-5	NA